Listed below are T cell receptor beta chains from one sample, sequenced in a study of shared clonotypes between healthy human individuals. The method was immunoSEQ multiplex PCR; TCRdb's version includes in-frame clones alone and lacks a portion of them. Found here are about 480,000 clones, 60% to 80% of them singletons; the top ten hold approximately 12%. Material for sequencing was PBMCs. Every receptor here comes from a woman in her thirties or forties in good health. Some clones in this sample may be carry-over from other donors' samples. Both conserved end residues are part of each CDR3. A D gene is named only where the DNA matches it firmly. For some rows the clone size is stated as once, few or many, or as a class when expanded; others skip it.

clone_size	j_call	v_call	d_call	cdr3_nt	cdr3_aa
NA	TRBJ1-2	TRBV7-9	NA	TGTGCCAGCAGCCTGGGACCTGACAGAACCCCTACAAGCGGCTACACCTTC	CASSLGPDRTPTSGYTF
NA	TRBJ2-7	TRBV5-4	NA	TGTGCCAGCAGCTTGGAGTTACTAGGCGATGACCCCTACGAGCAGTACTTC	CASSLELLGDDPYEQYF
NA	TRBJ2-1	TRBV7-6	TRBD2	TGTGCCAGCAGCTTAGATCTAGCGGGAGTTTACAATGAGCAGTTCTTC	CASSLDLAGVYNEQFF
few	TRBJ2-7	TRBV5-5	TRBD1	TGTGCCAGCAGCTGGGACAGTGGTGGAATGGAGCAGTACTTC	CASSWDSGGMEQYF
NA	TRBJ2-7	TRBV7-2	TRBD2	TGTGCCAGCAGCTCTGGGACTAGCGGGAGCTCCTACGAGCAGTACTTC	CASSSGTSGSSYEQYF
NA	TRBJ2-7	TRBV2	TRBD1	TGTGCCAGCATAGCGACGACAGGGGCCCCCTACGAGCAGTACTTC	CASIATTGAPYEQYF
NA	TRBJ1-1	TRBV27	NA	TGTGCCAGCAGTTTAAACGGATTGAACACTGAAGCTTTCTTT	CASSLNGLNTEAFF
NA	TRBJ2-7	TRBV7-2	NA	TGTGCCAGCAGCTTGAGGGCTCCGTACGAGCAGTACTTC	CASSLRAPYEQYF
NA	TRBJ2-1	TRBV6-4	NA	TGTGCCAGCAGTGGAGGTAGCGAGTACAATGAGCAGTTCTTC	CASSGGSEYNEQFF
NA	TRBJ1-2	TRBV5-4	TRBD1	TGTGCCAGCAGCTTAGGGGGCGTCGAGGGAGGCTACACCTTC	CASSLGGVEGGYTF
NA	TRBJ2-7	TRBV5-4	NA	TGTGCCAGCAGCTTCGGGCAGGGAAATTCCTACGAGCAGTACTTC	CASSFGQGNSYEQYF
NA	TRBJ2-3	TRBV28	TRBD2	TGTGCCAGCAGTTTCGGGAGGGAGACAGATACGCAGTATTTT	CASSFGRETDTQYF
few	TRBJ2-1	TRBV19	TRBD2	TGTGCCAGTAGTATTTCGCTAGCGGGACAGAGGTACAATGAGCAGTTCTTC	CASSISLAGQRYNEQFF
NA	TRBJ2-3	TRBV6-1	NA	TGTGCCAGCAGTGAAGCGGGGAGCACAGATACGCAGTATTTT	CASSEAGSTDTQYF
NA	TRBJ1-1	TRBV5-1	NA	TGCGCCAGCAGCACGAACAGGGAGGGGGTCACTGAAGCTTTCTTT	CASSTNREGVTEAFF
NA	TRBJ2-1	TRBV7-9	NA	TGTGCCAGCAGCCCGGGAGACAATGAGCAGTTCTTC	CASSPGDNEQFF
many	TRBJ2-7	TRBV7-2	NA	TGTGCCAGCAGCTCTAACACAGGGCCCTACGAGCAGTACTTC	CASSSNTGPYEQYF
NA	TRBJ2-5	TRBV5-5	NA	TGTGCCAGCAGCTTACAGGGTGAAGAGACCCAGTACTTC	CASSLQGEETQYF
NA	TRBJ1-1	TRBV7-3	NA	TGTGCCAGCAGCTTAGTCGGGTCGGCAGAAGCTTTCTTT	CASSLVGSAEAFF
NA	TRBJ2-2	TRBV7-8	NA	TGTGCCAGCAGCCGAAGCCCCCCCTTTGAGGACTATTCGAACACCGGGGAGCTGTTTTTT	CASSRSPPFEDYSNTGELFF
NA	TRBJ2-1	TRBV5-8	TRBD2	TGTGCCAGCAGCCGGTTGGGGCGGGAGGGCCTGGATGAGCAGTTCTTC	CASSRLGREGLDEQFF
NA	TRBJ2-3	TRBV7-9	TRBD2	TGTGCCAGCACACTAGCGGGAGCAGATACGCAGTATTTT	CASTLAGADTQYF
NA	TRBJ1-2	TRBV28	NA	TGTGCCAGCAGTTTATCCCTCATCGGACAGTTCTATGGCTACACCTTC	CASSLSLIGQFYGYTF
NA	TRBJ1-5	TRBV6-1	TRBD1	TGTGCCAGCAGGGTCGACAGGGCGGACCAGCCCCAGCATTTT	CASRVDRADQPQHF
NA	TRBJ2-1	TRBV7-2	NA	TGTGCCAGCAGCTTAGGCGCGGGGTACAATGAGCAGTTCTTC	CASSLGAGYNEQFF
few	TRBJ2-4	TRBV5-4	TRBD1	TGTGCCAGCAGCCTACAGGGGACATCCAATCGTCTGTACTTC	CASSLQGTSNRLYF
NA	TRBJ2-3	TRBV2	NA	TGTGCCAGCAGCAGGGAGACAGATACGCAGTATTTT	CASSRETDTQYF
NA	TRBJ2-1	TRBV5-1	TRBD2	TGCGCCAGCAGCCGGAGACTAGCGGGAAACAATGAGCAGTTCTTC	CASSRRLAGNNEQFF
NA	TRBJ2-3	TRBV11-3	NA	TGTGCCAGCAGCTTAAGCCGGGCAGATACGCAGTATTTT	CASSLSRADTQYF
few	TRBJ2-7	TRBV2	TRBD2	TGTGCCAGCAGTGAACGGGAGGCCTACGAGCAGTACTTC	CASSEREAYEQYF
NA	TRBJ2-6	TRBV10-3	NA	TGTGCCATCAGTGAAGGGGGTCCTCACTCTGGGGCCAACGTCCTGACTTTC	CAISEGGPHSGANVLTF
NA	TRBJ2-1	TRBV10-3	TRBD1	TGTGCCATCAGCGAATTAGAGACGACAGGGGATTCCTACAATGAGCAGGGGATGGGCAATGAGCAGTTCTTC	CAISELETTGDSYNEQGMGNEQFF
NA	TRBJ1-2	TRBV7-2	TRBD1	TGTGCCAGCAGCTCTGGACAGGGGGGAGATGTCTATGGCTACACCTTC	CASSSGQGGDVYGYTF
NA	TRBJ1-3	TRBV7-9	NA	TGTGCCAGCAGCCTAGACAGGCTTGAAAACACCATATATTTT	CASSLDRLENTIYF
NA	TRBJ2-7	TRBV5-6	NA	TGTGCCAGCAGTCCCACACGGACTTCCTACGAGCAGTACTTC	CASSPTRTSYEQYF
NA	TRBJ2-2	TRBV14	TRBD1	TGTGCCAGCAGCCGACAGGGGGGCACCGGGGAGCTGTTTTTT	CASSRQGGTGELFF
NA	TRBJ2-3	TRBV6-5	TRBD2	TGTGCCAGCAGCCCGATAGCGGGAGTTGGCGATACGCAGTATTTT	CASSPIAGVGDTQYF
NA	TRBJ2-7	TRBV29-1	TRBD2	TGCAGCGTTGGTATCGCGGGGGAAACCTACGAGCAGTACTTC	CSVGIAGETYEQYF
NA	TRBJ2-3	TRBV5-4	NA	TGTGCCAGCGGCCCTCAGGGGCTAGGCACAGATACGCAGTATTTT	CASGPQGLGTDTQYF
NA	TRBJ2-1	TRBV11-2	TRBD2	TGTGCCAGCAGCTTAGAGGGGCGGGAGGGCCTGGATGAGCAGTTCTTC	CASSLEGREGLDEQFF
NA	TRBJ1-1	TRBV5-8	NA	TGTGCCAGCAGCTTGGAAGGGGAGCACACTGAAGCTTTCTTT	CASSLEGEHTEAFF
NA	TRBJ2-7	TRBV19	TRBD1	TGTGCCAGTAGTATACGTACTGGGACAGCCGGGCAGTACTTC	CASSIRTGTAGQYF
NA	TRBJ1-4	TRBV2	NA	TGTGCCAGCAGTGAACAACGTCCCGGGGAAAAACTGTTTTTT	CASSEQRPGEKLFF
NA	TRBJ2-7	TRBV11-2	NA	TGTGCCAGCAGCTTAGTACCCTACGAGCAGTACTTC	CASSLVPYEQYF
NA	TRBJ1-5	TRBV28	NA	TGTGCCAGCAGTTCGGATTGGGGGGCTAATCAGCCCCAGCATTTT	CASSSDWGANQPQHF
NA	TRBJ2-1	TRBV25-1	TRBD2	TGTGCCAGCAGTGAATCCGGACTAGCTGAGCAGTTCTTC	CASSESGLAEQFF
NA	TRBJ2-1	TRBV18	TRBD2	TGTGCCAGCTCACCCGACCGTGGGGGGGGTGAGCAGTTCTTC	CASSPDRGGGEQFF
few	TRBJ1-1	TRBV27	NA	TGTGCCAGCAGTTTTCTGGGCACTGAAGCTTTCTTT	CASSFLGTEAFF
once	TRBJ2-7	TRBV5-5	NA	TGTGCCAGCAGAAGAGCGGATCTCTCCTACGAGCAGTACTTC	CASRRADLSYEQYF
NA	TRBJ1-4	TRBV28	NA	TGTGCCAGCAGGTTGGGGGGAGGAAAACTGTTTTTT	CASRLGGGKLFF